This T cell receptor beta chain was sequenced for a study of Graves' ophthalmopathy and Graves' hyperthyroidism. Amplification from RNA transcripts yielded the TCR beta CDR3 regions. RT-PCR was first run with HTBI primers, then multiplex PCR in a second round. Each CDR3 protein gets one entry after TCRdb re-called the multiplex PCR reads with MiXCR. This sample has 200,000 to 250,000 distinct CDR3 sequences, with about 22% found just once. This clonotype was seen many times. The CDR3 loop spans 15 amino acids. V dropped 0 bases and J dropped 6 bases, with 11 bases sitting between them. Germline CDR1 is MGHRA and CDR2 is YSYEKL.

The chain joins TRBV4-1 to TRBJ2-2, with D perhaps matching TRBD1 (6 bases). The TCR originated in a woman aged 50 to 60 with Graves' ophthalmopathy. The sequenced sample was peripheral blood. The CDR3 DNA is TGCGCCAGCAGCCAAGACGACAGGCAGGCCGGGGAGCTGTTTTTT. Amino acids: CASSQDDRQAGELFF.